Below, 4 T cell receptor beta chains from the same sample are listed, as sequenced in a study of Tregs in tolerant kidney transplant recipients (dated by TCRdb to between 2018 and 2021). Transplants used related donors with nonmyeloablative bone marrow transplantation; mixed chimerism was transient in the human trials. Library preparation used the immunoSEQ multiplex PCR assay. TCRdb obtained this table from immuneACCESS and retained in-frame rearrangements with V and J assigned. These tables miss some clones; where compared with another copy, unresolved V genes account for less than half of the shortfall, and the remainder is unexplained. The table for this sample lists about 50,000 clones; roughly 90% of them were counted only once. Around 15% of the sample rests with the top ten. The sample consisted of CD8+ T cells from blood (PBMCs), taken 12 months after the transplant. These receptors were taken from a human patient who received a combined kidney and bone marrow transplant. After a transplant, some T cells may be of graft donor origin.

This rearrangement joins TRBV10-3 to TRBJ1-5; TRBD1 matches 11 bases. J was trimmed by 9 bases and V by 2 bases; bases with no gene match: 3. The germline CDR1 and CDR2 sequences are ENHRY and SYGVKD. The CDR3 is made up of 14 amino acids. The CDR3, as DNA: TGTGCCATCAGTGAGGGGGACAGGGGGTGGCCCCAGCATTTT. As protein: CAISEGDRGWPQHF.

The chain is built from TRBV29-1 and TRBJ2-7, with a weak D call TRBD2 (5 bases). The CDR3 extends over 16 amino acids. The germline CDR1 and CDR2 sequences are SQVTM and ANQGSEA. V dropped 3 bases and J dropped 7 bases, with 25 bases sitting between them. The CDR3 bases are TGCAGCGTTGAGGATGCCGACGCCTCTACTACGGGGGAGCAGTACTTC. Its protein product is CSVEDADASTTGEQYF.

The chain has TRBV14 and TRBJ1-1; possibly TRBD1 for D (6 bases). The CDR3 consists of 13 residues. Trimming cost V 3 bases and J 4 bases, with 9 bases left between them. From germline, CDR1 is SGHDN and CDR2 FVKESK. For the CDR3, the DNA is TGTGCCAGCAGCCATCAGGGGTTCACTGAAGCTTTCTTT. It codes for CASSHQGFTEAFF.

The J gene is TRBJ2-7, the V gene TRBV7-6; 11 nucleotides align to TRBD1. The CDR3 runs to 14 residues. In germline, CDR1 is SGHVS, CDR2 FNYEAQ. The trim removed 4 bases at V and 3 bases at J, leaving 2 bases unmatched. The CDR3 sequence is CASSWGQGGYEQYF. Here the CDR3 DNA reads TGTGCCAGCAGCTGGGGACAGGGGGGCTACGAGCAGTACTTC.